This T cell receptor (beta chain) was obtained from a study of blood T cell repertoires in COVID-19 (dated by TCRdb to about 2020). Some background on the complete study: Collaborator samples came from the United States, Italy and Spain and covered acute and convalescent phases of COVID-19. HLA class I and class II types, where available, came from metadata supplied by the sample provider rather than from assay-based typing. A freely available public database, intended as a resource for researchers studying the immune response to SARS-CoV-2, is where the repertoires were released. The material from the prospective study consisted of cDNA or gDNA derived from T cells, B-cell-depleted T cells, or PBMCs. A de-identified subject ID, COVID-19 status, age in years and sex were almost always included in the sample metadata. Deeply sampled blood TCRbeta repertoires from subjects exposed to, actively infected with, or recovered from COVID-19 were included in the dataset. The samples were drawn from the first 160 participants of the ongoing ImmuneRACE study and from 1,254 subjects provided by 6 global collaborators. Broad study findings and their caveats: Clinical and demographic metadata were provided uncurated, with the amount varying by source and participant.

Each collaborating institution followed its own protocols to collect whole blood in K2EDTA tubes. For TCRbeta analysis, collaborators shipped samples as frozen whole blood, isolated PBMCs, or DNA extracted from either of those sample types. TCRbeta CDR3 regions were amplified from genomic DNA using the immunoSEQ Assay, a bias-controlled multiplex PCR. As for the authors' bioinformatics: The number of nucleated cells in each sample was estimated from the amplification of reference gene primers within the assay. Sequence reads were collapsed and filtered to measure the absolute abundance of every unique TCRbeta CDR3 rearrangement. For each sample, productive Simpson clonality was calculated as the square root of Simpson's diversity index over productive rearrangements. This immuneACCESS table, as held by TCRdb, lists in-frame sequences with V and J called but not all clones. Of the missing ones, under half trace to an unresolved V gene in checked studies; the others have no known cause. The D gene and trimming were derived from the DNA, and the V and J assignments and clone size from that table. The sample yields about 20,000 clones; under 95% were counted once. The ten most abundant clones make up 3.5% to 5% of the sample.

On this clone itself: Its antigen is still unknown. Within one base of it there is no much larger clone, and no base qualities were kept.

The CDR3 holds 15 amino acids from the cysteine to the phenylalanine. The kept DNA is CDR3 alone, 45 bases in frame from the first base. Germline trimming amounts to 5 bases on V and 3 bases on J, with 4 as the count of junction bases outside the gene matches. CDR1 and CDR2, looked up from the germline V gene, are KGHSH and LQKENI. Recombination linked TRBV18 to TRBJ2-2; a stretch of 9 junction bases matches TRBD2. The TCR comes from a human donor in a cohort sampled during active COVID-19. Sequences were obtained from peripheral blood. CDR3 loop: CASSGTSRDTGELFF. The base sequence is TGTGCCAGCTCAGGGACTAGCAGGGACACCGGGGAGCTGTTTTTT.